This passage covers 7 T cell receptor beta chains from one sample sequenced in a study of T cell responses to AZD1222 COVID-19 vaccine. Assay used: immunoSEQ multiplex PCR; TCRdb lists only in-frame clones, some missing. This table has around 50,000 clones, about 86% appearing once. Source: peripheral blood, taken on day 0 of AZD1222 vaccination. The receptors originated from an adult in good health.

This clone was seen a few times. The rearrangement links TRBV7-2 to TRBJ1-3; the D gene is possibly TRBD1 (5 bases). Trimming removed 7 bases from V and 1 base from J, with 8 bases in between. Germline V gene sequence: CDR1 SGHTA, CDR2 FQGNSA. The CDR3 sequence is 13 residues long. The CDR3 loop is CASKTGSGNTIYF. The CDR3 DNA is TGTGCCAGCAAAACAGGTTCTGGAAACACCATATATTTT.

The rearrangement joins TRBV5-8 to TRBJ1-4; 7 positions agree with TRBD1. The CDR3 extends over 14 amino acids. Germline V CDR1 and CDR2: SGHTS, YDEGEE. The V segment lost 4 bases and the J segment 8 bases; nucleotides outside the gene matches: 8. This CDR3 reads CASSGGTAGEKLFF. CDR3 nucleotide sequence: TGTGCCAGCAGCGGCGGGACAGCCGGGGAAAAACTGTTTTTT.

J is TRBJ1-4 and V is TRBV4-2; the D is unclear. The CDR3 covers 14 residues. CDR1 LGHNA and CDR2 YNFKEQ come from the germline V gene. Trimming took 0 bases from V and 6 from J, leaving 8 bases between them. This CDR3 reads CASSQDRTDEKLFF. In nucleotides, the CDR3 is TGTGCCAGCAGCCAAGACAGGACTGATGAAAAACTGTTTTTT.

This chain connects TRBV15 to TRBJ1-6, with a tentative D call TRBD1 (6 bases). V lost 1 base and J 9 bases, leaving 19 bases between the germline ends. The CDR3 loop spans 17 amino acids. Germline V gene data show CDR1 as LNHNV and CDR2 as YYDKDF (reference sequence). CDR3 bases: TGTGCCACCAGCAGAGGCACTTTCAGGGGAGTTACTTCACCCCTCCACTTT. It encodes CATSRGTFRGVTSPLHF.

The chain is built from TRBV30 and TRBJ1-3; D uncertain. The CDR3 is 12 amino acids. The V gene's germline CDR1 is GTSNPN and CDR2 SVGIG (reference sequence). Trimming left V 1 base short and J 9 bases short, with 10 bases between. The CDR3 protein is CAWSESAITIYF. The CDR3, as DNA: TGTGCCTGGAGTGAAAGTGCAATCACCATATATTTT.

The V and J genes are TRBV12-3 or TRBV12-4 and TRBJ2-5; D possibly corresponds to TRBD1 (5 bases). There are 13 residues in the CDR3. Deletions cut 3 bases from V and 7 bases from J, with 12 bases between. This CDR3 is CASSLGREGTQYF. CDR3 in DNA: TGTGCCAGCAGTTTGGGCAGGGAAGGGACCCAGTACTTC.

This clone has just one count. The CDR3 loop is CASSQEWDRGGYTF. The CDR3 nucleotides are TGCGCCAGCAGCCAAGAATGGGACAGGGGCGGCTACACCTTC. The chain carries TRBV4-3 and TRBJ1-2; 10 positions match TRBD1. Germline values: CDR1 LGHNA, CDR2 YSLEER. V lost 0 bases and J lost 8; bases outside the gene matches: 3. CDR3 length: 14 amino acids.